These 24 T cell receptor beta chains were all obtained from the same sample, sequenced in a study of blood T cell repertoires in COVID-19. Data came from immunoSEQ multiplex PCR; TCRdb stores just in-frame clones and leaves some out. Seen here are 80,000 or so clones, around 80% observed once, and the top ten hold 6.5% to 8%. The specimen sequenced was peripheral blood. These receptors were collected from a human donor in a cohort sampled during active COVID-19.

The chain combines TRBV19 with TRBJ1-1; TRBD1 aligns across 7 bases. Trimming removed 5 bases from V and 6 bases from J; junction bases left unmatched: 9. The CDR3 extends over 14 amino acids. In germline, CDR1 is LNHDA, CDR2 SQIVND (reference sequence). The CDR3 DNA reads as TGTGCCAGTAGTCGTACCCGGGACAGCCCTGAAGCTTTCTTT. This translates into CASSRTRDSPEAFF.

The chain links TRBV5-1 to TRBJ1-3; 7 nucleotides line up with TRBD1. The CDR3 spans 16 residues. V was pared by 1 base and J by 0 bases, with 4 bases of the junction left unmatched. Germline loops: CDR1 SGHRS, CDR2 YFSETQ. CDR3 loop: CASSLTTGSSGNTIYF. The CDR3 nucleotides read TGCGCCAGCAGCTTGACGACAGGGAGCTCTGGAAACACCATATATTTT.

The CDR3 here is CASSRGQGGNTIYF. Written as DNA, the CDR3 is TGTGCCAGTAGCCGAGGACAGGGAGGAAACACCATATATTTT. The chain links TRBV19 to TRBJ1-3, with 8 bases matching TRBD1. Losses at the gene ends were 6 bases for V and 4 bases for J; bases not matched to a gene: 5. This CDR3 has 14 amino acids. CDR1 LNHDA and CDR2 SQIVND come from the germline V gene (reference sequence).

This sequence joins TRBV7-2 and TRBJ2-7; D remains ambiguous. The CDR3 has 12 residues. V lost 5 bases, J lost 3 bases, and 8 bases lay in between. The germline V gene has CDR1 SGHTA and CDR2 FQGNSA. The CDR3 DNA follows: TGTGCCAGCAGCACCCAACACTACGAGCAGTACTTC. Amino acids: CASSTQHYEQYF.

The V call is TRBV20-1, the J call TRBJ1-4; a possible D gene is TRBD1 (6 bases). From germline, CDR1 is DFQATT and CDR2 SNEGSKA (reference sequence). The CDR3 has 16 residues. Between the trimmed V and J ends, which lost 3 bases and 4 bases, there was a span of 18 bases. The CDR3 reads CSASDPTGDNNEKLFF. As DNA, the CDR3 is TGCAGTGCTAGTGACCCGACAGGAGACAATAATGAAAAACTGTTTTTT.

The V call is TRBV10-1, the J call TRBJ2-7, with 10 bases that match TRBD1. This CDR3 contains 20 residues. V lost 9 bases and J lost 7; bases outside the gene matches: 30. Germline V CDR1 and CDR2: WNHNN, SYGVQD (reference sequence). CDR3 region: CARGPGQGYIGGHRFNEQYF. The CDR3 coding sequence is TGCGCCAGGGGTCCGGGACAGGGGTACATCGGGGGCCACCGTTTTAATGAGCAGTACTTC.

CDR3 DNA: TGTGCCAGCAGTCCCGGAGGGACAGGGGACCTCGAGCAGTACTTC. Protein product: CASSPGGTGDLEQYF. The chain links TRBV7-2 to TRBJ2-7; 10 nucleotides match TRBD1. From germline, CDR1 is SGHTA and CDR2 FQGNSA. This CDR3 region has 15 residues. V lost 6 bases and J lost 6; bases outside the gene matches: 11.

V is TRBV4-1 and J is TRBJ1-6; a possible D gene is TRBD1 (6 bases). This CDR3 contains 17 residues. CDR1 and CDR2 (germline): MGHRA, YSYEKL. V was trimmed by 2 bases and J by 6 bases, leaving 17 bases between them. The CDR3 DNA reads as TGCGCCAGCAGCCAACGAGACAGGTCTAATGGTAATTCACCCCTCCACTTT. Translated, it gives CASSQRDRSNGNSPLHF.

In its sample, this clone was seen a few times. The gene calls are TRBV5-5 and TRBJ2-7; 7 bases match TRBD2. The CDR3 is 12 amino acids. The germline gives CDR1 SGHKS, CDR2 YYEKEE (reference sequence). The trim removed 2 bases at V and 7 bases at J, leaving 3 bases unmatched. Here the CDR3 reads CASSFWGGEQYF. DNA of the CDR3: TGTGCCAGCAGCTTCTGGGGGGGAGAGCAGTACTTC.

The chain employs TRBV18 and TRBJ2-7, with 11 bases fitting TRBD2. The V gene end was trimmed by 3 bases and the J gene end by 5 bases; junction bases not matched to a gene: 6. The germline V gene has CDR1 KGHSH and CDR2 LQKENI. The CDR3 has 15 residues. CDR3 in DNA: TGTGCCAGCTCACCGGTAGCGGGGGGGCCCCACGAGCAGTACTTC. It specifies CASSPVAGGPHEQYF.

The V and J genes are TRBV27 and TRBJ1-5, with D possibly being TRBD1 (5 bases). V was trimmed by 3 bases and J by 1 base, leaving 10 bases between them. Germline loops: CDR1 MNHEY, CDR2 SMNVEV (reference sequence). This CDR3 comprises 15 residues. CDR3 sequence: CASSFGGGSNQPQHF. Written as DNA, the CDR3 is TGTGCCAGCAGTTTTGGGGGGGGAAGCAATCAGCCCCAGCATTTT.

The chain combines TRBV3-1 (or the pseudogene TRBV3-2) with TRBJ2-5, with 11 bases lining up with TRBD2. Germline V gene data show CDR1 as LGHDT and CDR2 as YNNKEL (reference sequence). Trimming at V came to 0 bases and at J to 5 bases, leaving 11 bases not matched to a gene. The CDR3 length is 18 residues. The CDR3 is CASSQDPPSGGSLETQYF. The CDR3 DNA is TGTGCCAGCAGCCAAGATCCACCTAGCGGGGGGAGCTTGGAGACCCAGTACTTC.

CDR3 DNA: TGTGCCAGCAGCTTAGTTATCCAGGGAATGGGCGGCTACACCTTC. Its translation: CASSLVIQGMGGYTF. This chain links TRBV11-2 with TRBJ1-2, with D maybe TRBD1 (5 bases). The CDR3 spans 15 residues. Germline CDR1 is SGHAT and CDR2 is FQNNGV. V gave up 1 base and J gave up 8 bases, with 17 bases separating them. The variable domain in full, completed from reference TRBV11-2 and TRBJ1-2, reads EAGVAQSPRYKIIEKRQSVAFWCNPISGHATLYWYQQILGQGPKLLIQFQNNGVVDDSQLPKDRFSAERLKGVDSTLKIQPAKLEDSAVYLCASSLVIQGMGGYTFGSGTRLTVV.

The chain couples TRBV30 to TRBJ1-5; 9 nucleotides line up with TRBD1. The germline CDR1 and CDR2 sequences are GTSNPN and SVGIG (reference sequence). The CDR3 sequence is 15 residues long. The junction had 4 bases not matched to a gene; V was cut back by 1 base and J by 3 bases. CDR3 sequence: CAWSAGTGPNQPQHF. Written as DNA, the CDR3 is TGTGCCTGGAGTGCCGGGACAGGGCCCAATCAGCCCCAGCATTTT.

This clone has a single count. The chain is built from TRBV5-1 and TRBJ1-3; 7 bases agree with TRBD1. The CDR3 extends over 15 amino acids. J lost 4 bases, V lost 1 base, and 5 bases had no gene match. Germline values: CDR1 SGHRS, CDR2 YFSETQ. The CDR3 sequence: CASSLPDRSGNTIYF. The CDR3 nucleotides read TGCGCCAGCAGCTTGCCGGACAGGTCGGGAAACACCATATATTTT.

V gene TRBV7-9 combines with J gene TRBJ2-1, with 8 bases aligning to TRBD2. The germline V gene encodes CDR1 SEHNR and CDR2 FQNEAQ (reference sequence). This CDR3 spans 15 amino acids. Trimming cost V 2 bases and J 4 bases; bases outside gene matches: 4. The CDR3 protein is CASSLRGGRYNEQFF. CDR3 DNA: TGTGCCAGCAGCTTACGGGGGGGCAGGTACAATGAGCAGTTCTTC. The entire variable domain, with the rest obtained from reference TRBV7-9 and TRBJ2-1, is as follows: DTGVSQNPRHKITKRGQNVTFRCDPISEHNRLYWYRQTLGQGPEFLTYFQNEAQLEKSRLLSDRFSAERPKGSFSTLEIQRTEQGDSAMYLCASSLRGGRYNEQFFGPGTRLTVL.

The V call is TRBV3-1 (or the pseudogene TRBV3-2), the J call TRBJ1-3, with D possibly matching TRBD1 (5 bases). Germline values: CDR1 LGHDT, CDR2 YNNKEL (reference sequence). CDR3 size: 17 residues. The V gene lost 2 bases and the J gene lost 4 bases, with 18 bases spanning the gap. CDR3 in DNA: TGTGCCAGCAGCCAACTCTCAGGGTTGCCGGCCGGAAACACCATATATTTT. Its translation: CASSQLSGLPAGNTIYF.

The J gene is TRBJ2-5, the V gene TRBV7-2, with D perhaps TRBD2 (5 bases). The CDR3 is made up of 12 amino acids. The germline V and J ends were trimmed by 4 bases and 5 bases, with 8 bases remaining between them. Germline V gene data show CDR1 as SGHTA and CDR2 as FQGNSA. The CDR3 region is CASSSGWETQYF. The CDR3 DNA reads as TGTGCCAGCAGCTCGGGGTGGGAGACCCAGTACTTC.

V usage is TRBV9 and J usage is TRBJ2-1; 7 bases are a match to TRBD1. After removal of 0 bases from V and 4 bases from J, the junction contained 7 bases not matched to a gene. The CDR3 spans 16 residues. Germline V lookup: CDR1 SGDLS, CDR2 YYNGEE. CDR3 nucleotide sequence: TGTGCCAGCAGCGTAGGACAGGGCCCTATATACAATGAGCAGTTCTTC. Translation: CASSVGQGPIYNEQFF.

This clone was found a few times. The CDR3 coding sequence is TGCGCCAGCAGCCCTGGACAGAGTCAGCCCCAGCATTTT. It codes for CASSPGQSQPQHF. The J gene is TRBJ1-5, the V gene TRBV5-1; perhaps TRBD1 as D (6 bases). V was clipped by 4 bases and J by 6 bases, with 11 bases between them. The CDR3 extends over 13 amino acids. Per germline, CDR1 SGHRS and CDR2 YFSETQ.

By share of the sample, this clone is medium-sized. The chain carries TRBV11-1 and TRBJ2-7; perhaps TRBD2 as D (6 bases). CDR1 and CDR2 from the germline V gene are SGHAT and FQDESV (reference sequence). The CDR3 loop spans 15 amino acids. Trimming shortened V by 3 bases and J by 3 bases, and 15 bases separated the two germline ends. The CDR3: CASSLPSSGVYEQYF. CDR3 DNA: TGTGCCAGCAGCTTGCCTTCGTCGGGGGTCTACGAGCAGTACTTC.

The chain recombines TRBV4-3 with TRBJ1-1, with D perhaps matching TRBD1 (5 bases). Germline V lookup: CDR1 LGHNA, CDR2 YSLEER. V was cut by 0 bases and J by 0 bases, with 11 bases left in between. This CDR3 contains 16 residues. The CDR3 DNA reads TGCGCCAGCAGCCAAGAAGGAGGGGTTATGAACACTGAAGCTTTCTTT. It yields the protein CASSQEGGVMNTEAFF.

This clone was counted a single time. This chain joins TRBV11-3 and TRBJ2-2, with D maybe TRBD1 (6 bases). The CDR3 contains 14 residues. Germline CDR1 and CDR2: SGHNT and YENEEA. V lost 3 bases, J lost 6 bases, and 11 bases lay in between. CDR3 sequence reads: CASSFEGESGELFF. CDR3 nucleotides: TGTGCCAGCAGCTTTGAGGGGGAATCCGGGGAGCTGTTTTTT.

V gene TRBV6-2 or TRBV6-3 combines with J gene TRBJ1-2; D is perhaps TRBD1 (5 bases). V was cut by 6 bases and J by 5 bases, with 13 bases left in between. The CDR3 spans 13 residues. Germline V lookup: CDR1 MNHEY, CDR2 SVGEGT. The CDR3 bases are TGTGCCAGCAGCAAGGACATAACGTATGGCTACACCTTC. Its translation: CASSKDITYGYTF.